This T cell receptor (beta chain) was identified during a study of blood T cell repertoires in COVID-19. About the research overall: Some COVID-19 samples were acute and others convalescent; all came from the United States, Italy and Spain.

With 7 bases removed from V and 3 bases from J, the gap between germline ends came to 22 bases. The CDR3 is 17 residues long. Germline V lookup: CDR1 LNHDA, CDR2 SQIVND (reference sequence). The table came from immunoSEQ multiplex PCR; TCRdb's copy has only in-frame clones and leaves some out. This table holds 160,000 or so clones, around 81% found once. The clonotype comes from a man in his 60s with active or convalescent COVID-19. The sample consisted of peripheral blood. The rearrangement links TRBV19 to TRBJ1-5; perhaps TRBD1 as D (5 bases). The CDR3 DNA reads as TGTGCCAGTACCAGGTCGGGGGGGGATTTTGCCAATCAGCCCCAGCATTTT. Translated, it gives CASTRSGGDFANQPQHF.